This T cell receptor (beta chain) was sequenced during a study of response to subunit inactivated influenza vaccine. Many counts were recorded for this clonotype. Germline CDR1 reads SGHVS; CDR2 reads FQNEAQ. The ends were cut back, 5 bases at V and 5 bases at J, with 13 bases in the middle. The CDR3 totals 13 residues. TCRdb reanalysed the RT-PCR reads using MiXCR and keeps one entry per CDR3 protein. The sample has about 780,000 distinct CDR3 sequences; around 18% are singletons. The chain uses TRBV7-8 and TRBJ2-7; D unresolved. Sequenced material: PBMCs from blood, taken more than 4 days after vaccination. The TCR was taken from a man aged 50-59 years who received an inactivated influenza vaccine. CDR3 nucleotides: TGTGCCAGCAGCCCCGGACCCGAGGACGAGCAGTACTTC. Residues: CASSPGPEDEQYF.